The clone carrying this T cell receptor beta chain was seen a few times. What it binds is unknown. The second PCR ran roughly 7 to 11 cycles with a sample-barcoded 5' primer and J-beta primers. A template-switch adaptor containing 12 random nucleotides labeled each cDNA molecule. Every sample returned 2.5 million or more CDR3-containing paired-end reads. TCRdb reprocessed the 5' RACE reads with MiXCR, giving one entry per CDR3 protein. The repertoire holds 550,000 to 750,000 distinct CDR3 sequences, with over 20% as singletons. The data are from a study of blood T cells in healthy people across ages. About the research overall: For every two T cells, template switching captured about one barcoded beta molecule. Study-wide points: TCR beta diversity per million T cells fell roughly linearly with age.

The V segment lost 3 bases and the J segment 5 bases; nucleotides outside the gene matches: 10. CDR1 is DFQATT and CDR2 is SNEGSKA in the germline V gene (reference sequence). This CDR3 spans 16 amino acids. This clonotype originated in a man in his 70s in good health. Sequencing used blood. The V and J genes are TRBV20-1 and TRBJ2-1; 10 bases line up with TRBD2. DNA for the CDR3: TGCAGTGCTAGTACATGGGCTAGCGGGAGCCACAATGAGCAGTTCTTC. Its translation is CSASTWASGSHNEQFF.